This TCR beta chain was documented in a study of T cell responses to AZD1222 COVID-19 vaccine. The study, taken as a whole, reports: Females made up more of the donors, who were largely white British, and clonal diversity may have come out too low. The study found vaccine-associated CD4 TCRs spanning spike, dominant at 160-218 and 743-854. Baseline seropositivity characterized only a handful of AZD1222 recipients.

This CDR3 is 13 amino acids long. V dropped 4 bases and J dropped 3 bases, with 10 bases sitting between them. Germline V lookup: CDR1 SGHAT, CDR2 FQNNGV. Turning to this clone: No antigen is known for it.

The method was immunoSEQ multiplex PCR; TCRdb's version includes in-frame clones alone and lacks a portion of them. The sample has around 94,000 clones, over 75% seen once. This TCR was sampled from an adult in good health. V gene TRBV11-2 combines with J gene TRBJ2-7, with unresolved D. Sequencing used peripheral blood, obtained on day 0 of AZD1222 vaccination. As DNA, the CDR3 is TGTGCCAGCAGCTCACTTGGCATCTACGAGCAGTACTTC. This sequence encodes CASSSLGIYEQYF.